What follows describes a single T cell receptor (beta chain). In the original analysis: Counts of nucleated cells, estimated from reference gene primer amplification, were obtained. Using immunoSEQ multiplex PCR, the repertoire was profiled, and TCRdb retains in-frame clones only, with some absent. V and J calls and clone size are as listed in that table; D and trimming were resolved from the DNA. The sample comprises about 40,000 clones, over 75% of which are singletons, and approximately 8.1% rests with the top ten. This sample stems from a study of blood T cell repertoires in COVID-19. Study background: Collection of acute and convalescent COVID-19 samples took place in the United States, Italy and Spain. Nucleic acid was either cDNA or gDNA, and it came from T cells, B-cell-depleted T cells, or PBMCs.

Specimen: peripheral blood. The receptor was derived from a woman between 65 and 79 years old with acute or convalescent COVID-19.

Here the CDR3 reads CASSLGQLRNTEAFF. CDR3 in DNA: TGTGCCAGCAGCTTAGGACAGTTGAGGAACACTGAAGCTTTCTTT. J is TRBJ1-1 and V is TRBV11-2, with a weak D call TRBD1 (5 bases). The CDR3 extends over 15 amino acids. V lost 1 base, J lost 1 base, and 10 bases lay in between. Looked up from germline, CDR1 is SGHAT and CDR2 is FQNNGV.